The clone carrying this T cell receptor (beta chain) was found a few times. Its target is not known. Data came from immunoSEQ multiplex PCR; TCRdb stores just in-frame clones and leaves some out. The sample lists around 750,000 clones, under 80% occurring once. The data were obtained in a study of shared clonotypes between healthy human individuals. Findings and limits, study-wide: Owing to a small donor count, the genetic and exposure-history diversity represented was limited.

Investigators divided CD4+ cells into CD45RA+ naive and CD45RA-negative memory subsets. J was trimmed by 7 bases and V by 5 bases; bases with no gene match: 10. Germline CDR1 reads MNHNY; CDR2 reads SVGAGI (reference sequence). The CDR3 contains 14 residues. Sequenced material: memory CD4+ T cells sorted from blood. Subset reported: CD45RA-negative fraction. This receptor was identified in a woman aged 25 to 39 in good health. The chain links TRBV6-6 to TRBJ1-1; 7 nucleotides match TRBD1. The CDR3 nucleotides read TGTGCCAGCAGTCCCCAAGGGGGCCGTGGTGAAGCTTTCTTT. Its translation is CASSPQGGRGEAFF.